This TCR beta chain stems from a study of shared clonotypes between healthy human individuals. As for the study in general: Each donor's CD8 memory used one plate, CD8 naive two, each CD4 subset three. Study-wide findings and caveats: Clonotype sharing among donors was thought likely to change with sequencing depth.

CDR1 is MNHNS and CDR2 is SASEGT in the germline V gene. After removal of 6 bases from V and 5 bases from J, the junction contained 6 bases not matched to a gene. The CDR3 is made up of 14 amino acids. As for this clone: What it binds is not known.

Measured with immunoSEQ multiplex PCR; TCRdb has only the in-frame clones, and not every one. The top ten hold over 1.3% of the sample, which has about 960,000 clones, more than 75% seen once. This chain joins TRBV6-1 and TRBJ2-3, with 9 bases aligning to TRBD1. The receptor's source is a man aged 18 to 30 in good health. The sequencing input was memory CD4+ T cells sorted from blood. Subset described: CD45RA-negative fraction. CDR3 bases: TGTGCCAGCAGCCCTAGGACAGGGGTAGATACGCAGTATTTT. Translating gives CASSPRTGVDTQYF.